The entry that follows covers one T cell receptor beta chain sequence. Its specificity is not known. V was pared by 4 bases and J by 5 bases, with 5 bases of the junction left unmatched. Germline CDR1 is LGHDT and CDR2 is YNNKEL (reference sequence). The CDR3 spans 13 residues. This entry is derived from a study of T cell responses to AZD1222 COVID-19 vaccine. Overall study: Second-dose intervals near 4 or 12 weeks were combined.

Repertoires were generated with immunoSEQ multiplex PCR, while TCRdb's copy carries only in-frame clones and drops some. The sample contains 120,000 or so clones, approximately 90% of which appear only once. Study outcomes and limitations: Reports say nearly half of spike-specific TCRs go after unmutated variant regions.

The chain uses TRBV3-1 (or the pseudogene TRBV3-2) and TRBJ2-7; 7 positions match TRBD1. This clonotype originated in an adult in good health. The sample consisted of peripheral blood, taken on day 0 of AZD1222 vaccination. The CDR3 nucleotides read TGTGCCAGCAGCCTTCACGACAGGGACGAGCAGTACTTC. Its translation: CASSLHDRDEQYF.